This TCR beta chain was captured in a study of shared T cell receptors in the human thymus. Germline values: CDR1 MNHEY, CDR2 SMNVEV (reference sequence). The CDR3 consists of 15 residues. The junction had 7 bases not matched to a gene; V was cut back by 4 bases and J by 5 bases. Data came from immunoSEQ multiplex PCR; TCRdb stores just in-frame clones and leaves some out. Of just under 550,000 clones detected, approximately 80% appear once; the ten largest clones hold about 0.012%. This sample also appeared in a second study, on human thymus T cells. Turning to that study: Healthy Finnish infants having corrective surgery for congenital heart defects served as donors. Thymus pieces cut out during corrective heart surgery were the tissue that was used. Thymic TCR repertoires of unrelated people reportedly overlapped highly.

The sample comprised thymocytes. The origin of this receptor is a boy in the first two years of life with a congenital heart defect. The chain couples TRBV27 to TRBJ2-5, with 10 bases aligning to TRBD2. For the CDR3, the DNA is TGTGCCAGCAGTTGTACTAGCGGGGTCTTGGAGACCCAGTACTTC. Residues: CASSCTSGVLETQYF.